This T cell receptor beta chain was recorded in a study of T cells after yellow fever vaccination. Whole-study context: The fractions with low cell numbers were processed using SMART-Seq v4 Ultra Low Input. Study conclusions and caveats: It was a weaker secondary response, yet one that peaked faster, at day 5 versus 15. The bulk population could contribute abundant contaminating clonotypes to FACS-sorted repertoires. A large majority of primary-vaccination clones showed up again after the booster (just under 97% CD4, around 90% CD8).

MiXCR was run by TCRdb on the 5' RACE reads, yielding one entry per CDR3 protein. This sample yields under 400,000 distinct CDR3 sequences, of which roughly an eighth are seen a single time; 2.5% to 4% belongs to the top ten. This CDR3 has 15 amino acids. Germline-derived CDR1 and CDR2 are SGHTA and FQGNSA. The V end lost 1 base, the J end lost 0 bases, and 7 bases lay between the germline ends. This clonotype was counted between two and nine times. Its antigen is currently unknown. The genes are TRBV7-2 and TRBJ1-5; D is uncertain. The sample consisted of CD4+ T cells sorted from PBMCs, taken 15 days after the yellow fever booster vaccination. The sequence came from a man between 18 and 29 years old who received the YFV17D yellow fever vaccine. CDR3 coding DNA: TGTGCCAGCAGCTTAGGTGTTGGTAGCAATCAGCCCCAGCATTTT. It encodes CASSLGVGSNQPQHF. Supplemented by reference TRBV7-2 and TRBJ1-5, the full variable domain reads GAGVSQSPSNKVTEKGKDVELRCDPISGHTALYWYRQSLGQGLEFLIYFQGNSAPDKSGLPSDRFSAERTGGSVSTLTIQRTQQEDSAVYLCASSLGVGSNQPQHFGDGTRLSIL.